This entry lists 2 T cell receptor beta chains sequenced from one sample in a study of T cells in Graves' hyperthyroidism and ophthalmopathy. TCR beta CDR3 region amplification was performed from RNA transcripts. The primer set for the first-round RT-PCR of the TCR CDR3 was HTBI. TCRdb ran MiXCR on the multiplex PCR reads and lists one entry per CDR3 protein. The profile shows about 640,000 distinct CDR3 sequences, around 20% of them singletons. The specimen was blood. Receptor source: a man aged 25-45 years with Graves' ophthalmopathy.

This clonotype was counted only a few times. DNA of the CDR3: TGTGCCAGCAGTTTTGATAGGCAGAGTTCGATAGCTTTCTTT. Translated, it gives CASSFDRQSSIAFF. J is TRBJ1-1 and V is TRBV12-3 or TRBV12-4; no clear D gene. V lost 3 bases and J lost 10, with 18 bases in between. The CDR3 is made up of 14 amino acids.

This clonotype has only a few counts. The CDR3 bases are TGTGCCAGCAGTTTATTTGGGATGGGAAGTTTAATAGGGGACACTGAAGCTTTCTTT. This encodes CASSLFGMGSLIGDTEAFF. The V call is TRBV28, the J call TRBJ1-1; D is perhaps TRBD1 (5 bases). The CDR3 is 19 residues long. Germline lookup yields CDR1 MDHEN and CDR2 SYDVKM. V was cut by 1 base and J by 3 bases, with 24 bases left in between.